The clone carrying this T cell receptor (beta chain) was observed a few times. Its antigen is still unknown. These data originate in a study of identical twins. Whole-study results and caveats: Memory repertoires lacked the insertion deficit that abundant cord blood beta clonotypes showed.

CDR1 MNHNY and CDR2 SVGAGI come from the germline V gene (reference sequence). The V gene end was trimmed by 7 bases and the J gene end by 5 bases; junction bases not matched to a gene: 5. This CDR3 contains 14 residues. Template switching added a universal primer site, and cDNA bore unique molecular identifiers. Each CDR3 protein gets one entry after TCRdb re-called the 5' RACE reads with MiXCR. This repertoire shows around 1.7 million distinct CDR3 sequences, 32% found once; its top ten account for more than 0.25%. This TCR came from a newborn girl in good health. The chain links TRBV6-6 to TRBJ2-3, with 11 bases fitting TRBD1. What was sequenced was cord blood. Here the CDR3 DNA reads TGTGCCAGCAAAGGGACAGGGGGTGTAGATACGCAGTATTTT. Protein product: CASKGTGGVDTQYF.